These 21 T cell receptor beta chains originate from one sample sequenced in a study of blood T cells in healthy people across ages. The second PCR ran about 6 to 11 cycles with a sample-barcoded 5' primer and J-beta primers. One entry per CDR3 protein results from TCRdb running MiXCR on the 5' RACE reads. The data contain over 500,000 distinct CDR3 sequences, roughly half of them singletons. Sequenced material: blood. These receptors all come from a woman of 80 years or more in good health.

V and J are TRBV5-1 and TRBJ2-7; TRBD1 matches 8 bases. In germline, CDR1 is SGHRS, CDR2 YFSETQ. The V segment lost 4 bases and the J segment 5 bases; nucleotides outside the gene matches: 11. The CDR3 length is 15 residues. The CDR3 bases are TGCGCCAGCAGCCATGGACAGGGTGGTATGGACGAGCAGTACTTC. It encodes CASSHGQGGMDEQYF.

This clonotype has only a few counts. The chain combines TRBV4-1 with TRBJ1-1; D is undetermined. This CDR3 has 16 residues. Looked up from germline, CDR1 is MGHRA and CDR2 is YSYEKL. Trimming removed 7 bases at V and 1 base at J, with 19 bases between. The CDR3 DNA is TGCGCCAGCACTCTTAGTCGTGGAGAGCAGAACACTGAAGCTTTCTTT. Its translation is CASTLSRGEQNTEAFF.

The chain joins TRBV20-1 to TRBJ2-7, with TRBD2 matching 10 bases. This CDR3 comprises 13 residues. Germline CDR1 and CDR2: DFQATT and SNEGSKA (reference sequence). V was clipped by 6 bases and J by 4 bases; unmatched bases: 6. CDR3 protein: CSAGSSGRYEQYF. The CDR3 DNA follows: TGCAGTGCAGGGTCTAGCGGGAGATACGAGCAGTACTTC.

J is TRBJ2-5 and V is TRBV5-1, with 7 nucleotides matching TRBD2. The CDR3 is 13 amino acids. Germline assignment: CDR1 SGHRS and CDR2 YFSETQ. With 7 bases clipped from V and 5 bases from J, the junction kept 8 bases outside the gene matches. CDR3 amino acids: CASSGGGKETQYF. CDR3 bases: TGCGCCAGCTCCGGGGGAGGGAAGGAGACCCAGTACTTC.

Concerning this clonotype: This likely stems from a read error, as it lies one base from a far larger clone. The chain has TRBV3-1 and TRBJ2-1; D is undetermined. CDR1 is LGHDT and CDR2 is YNNKEL in the germline V gene (reference sequence). CDR3 length equals 11 residues. CDR3 in DNA: TGTGCCAACAGCCAAAGGAACGAGCAGTTCTTC. Translation gives CANSQRNEQFF.

This chain links TRBV12-3 or TRBV12-4 with TRBJ2-5; a weak D match, TRBD1 (6 bases). Matching the DNA end better, TRBJ2-7 makes the J call doubtful. This CDR3 is built from 14 residues. The CDR3 sequence: CASSLGTEQYEQYF. The DNA for the CDR3 is TGTGCCAGCAGTTTAGGGACAGAGCAGTACGAGCAGTACTTC.

This clonotype has a count of ten or more. CDR3 bases: TGTGCCAGCAGTACCTGGGCTAGCGGGAGTTACAATGAGCAGTTCTTC. Translated, it gives CASSTWASGSYNEQFF. The V call is TRBV28, the J call TRBJ2-1; 10 nucleotides agree with TRBD2. This CDR3 is built from 16 residues. CDR1 is MDHEN, CDR2 SYDVKM, per germline. V dropped 5 bases and J dropped 4; count of bases not matched to a gene: 8.

This clonotype was counted only a few times. The V call is TRBV18, the J call TRBJ2-1; 9 bases align to TRBD2. V was pared by 6 bases and J by 6 bases, with 12 bases of the junction left unmatched. Germline lookup yields CDR1 KGHSH and CDR2 LQKENI. The CDR3 runs to 16 residues. The CDR3 DNA reads as TGTGCCAGCTCCCGTTCGGCGGCGGGAGGGCGCAATGAGCAGTTCTTC. Its translation: CASSRSAAGGRNEQFF.

CDR3 loop: CSASQGWGVNNEQYF. CDR3 bases: TGCAGTGCTAGCCAAGGGTGGGGGGTTAACAACGAGCAGTACTTC. V and J are TRBV20-1 and TRBJ2-4, with D tentatively TRBD2 (6 bases). The J call may be mistaken, given a closer DNA end match to TRBJ2-7. The CDR3 runs 15 residues. Germline CDR1 DFQATT, CDR2 SNEGSKA (reference sequence).

The chain employs TRBV7-9 and TRBJ2-3; the D is unclear. CDR3 size: 14 residues. Germline loops: CDR1 SEHNR, CDR2 FQNEAQ (reference sequence). V was shortened by 1 base and J by 4 bases, with 9 bases between the two germline ends. This CDR3 is CASSLGGYPDTQYF. In DNA, the CDR3 is TGTGCCAGCAGCTTAGGAGGTTATCCAGATACGCAGTATTTT.

This clonotype was counted a few times. The chain joins TRBV29-1 to TRBJ1-2; 10 nucleotides align to TRBD1. CDR1 SQVTM and CDR2 ANQGSEA come from the germline V gene. The trim removed 6 bases at V and 3 bases at J, leaving 10 bases unmatched. The CDR3 is 15 amino acids. CDR3 DNA sequence: TGCAGCGTGGACCCGAAAGGGACAGGGGACTATGGCTACACCTTC. Translation: CSVDPKGTGDYGYTF.

This clonotype was seen repeatedly, ten times or more. This rearrangement joins TRBV29-1 to TRBJ2-1; 9 nucleotides match TRBD1. The ends lost 7 bases at V and 9 bases at J; junction bases unmatched: 10. Germline V gene sequence: CDR1 SQVTM, CDR2 ANQGSEA. This CDR3 region has 13 residues. Here the CDR3 reads CSGPGQGKGEQFF. CDR3 DNA sequence: TGCAGCGGACCGGGACAGGGCAAGGGTGAGCAGTTCTTC.

The chain links TRBV20-1 to TRBJ1-6; TRBD1 agrees at 8 bases. The CDR3 extends over 15 amino acids. The V segment lost 4 bases and the J segment 0 bases; nucleotides outside the gene matches: 2. Germline assignment: CDR1 DFQATT and CDR2 SNEGSKA (reference sequence). The CDR3 coding sequence is TGCAGTGCTAAGCAGGGGGCCTCCTATAATTCACCCCTCCACTTT. This codes for CSAKQGASYNSPLHF.

The rearrangement links TRBV29-1 to TRBJ1-1; a possible D gene is TRBD1 (6 bases). The CDR3 loop spans 13 amino acids. Germline CDR1 is SQVTM and CDR2 is ANQGSEA. V lost 7 bases and J lost 6, with 18 bases in between. Written as DNA, the CDR3 is TGCAGCGCTAGAGCGGGGGGGCGCGCTGAAGCTTTCTTT. It specifies CSARAGGRAEAFF.

The rearrangement uses TRBV20-1 and TRBJ2-3; D may be TRBD1 (5 bases). The ends were cut back, 5 bases at V and 4 bases at J, with 13 bases in the middle. Germline CDR1 DFQATT, CDR2 SNEGSKA (reference sequence). The CDR3 is 13 residues long. The CDR3 loop reads CSAHQGGADTQYF. The DNA for the CDR3 is TGCAGTGCTCATCAGGGTGGCGCAGATACGCAGTATTTT.

The sample holds many counts of this clonotype. This sequence joins TRBV6-5 and TRBJ2-1; weak D call: TRBD2 (5 bases). The V end was cut by 4 bases, the J end by 12 bases, with 10 bases between. CDR1 and CDR2 (germline): MNHEY, SVGAGI. This CDR3 region has 11 residues. The CDR3 region has the DNA TGTGCCAGCAGTTCGGGATGTAGGCAGTTCTTC. Translation: CASSSGCRQFF.

The chain joins TRBV7-9 to TRBJ1-5, with D possibly TRBD1 on 6 matching bases. The CDR3 spans 14 residues. Germline V lookup: CDR1 SEHNR, CDR2 FQNEAQ (reference sequence). Trimming cost V 1 base and J 6 bases, with 10 bases left between them. The CDR3 DNA sequence: TGTGCCAGCAGCTTAGGGGGGCATCGTCAGCCCCAGCATTTT. It codes for CASSLGGHRQPQHF.

This rearrangement joins TRBV7-9 to TRBJ1-4, with TRBD1 as a possible D gene (5 bases). V was pared by 6 bases and J by 3 bases, with 14 bases between. CDR1 and CDR2 from the germline V gene are SEHNR and FQNEAQ (reference sequence). The CDR3 totals 15 residues. DNA of the CDR3: TGTGCCAGCAGGGCGTCTTCAGGGTCTAATGAAAAACTGTTTTTT. Its translation: CASRASSGSNEKLFF.

The chain couples TRBV10-3 to TRBJ2-5; tentatively, D is TRBD1 (5 bases). CDR1 and CDR2 from the germline V gene are ENHRY and SYGVKD. CDR3 length: 15 residues. Trimming removed 0 bases from V and 2 bases from J, with 10 bases in between. DNA of the CDR3: TGTGCCATCAGTGAGTCACAGGATTTACAAGAGACCCAGTACTTC. Translation gives CAISESQDLQETQYF.

As concerns this clonotype: A much larger clonotype is one base distant, so this may be a read error. The chain has TRBV12-3 or TRBV12-4 and TRBJ2-3; no clear D gene. V lost 8 bases to trimming and J lost 0 bases, with 9 bases between them. This CDR3 has 13 amino acids. The DNA of the CDR3 is TGTGCCAGCGGAACGCCCAGCACAGATACGCAGTATTTT. Translated: CASGTPSTDTQYF.

Details on this clonotype: A clone one base away is much larger, so this may be a read error. The rearrangement links TRBV20-1 to TRBJ2-3; 8 bases agree with TRBD2. This CDR3 is built from 14 residues. CDR1 DFQATT and CDR2 SNEGSKA come from the germline V gene (reference sequence). The CDR3 spells CGAPPSGGADTQYF. The CDR3 nucleotides are TGCGGTGCTCCCCCAAGCGGGGGAGCAGATACGCAGTATTTT.